This record looks at one T cell receptor beta chain sequence and its context. The antigen remains unidentified. Via MiXCR, TCRdb re-called the 5' RACE reads, giving one row per CDR3 protein. The data show approximately 300,000 distinct CDR3 sequences, roughly 19% seen once. The data are from a study of T-cell memory formation after mild COVID-19. Points from the study as a whole: Specificity for SARS-CoV-2 was not confirmed among the second-wave clones peaking on day 37.

The sequenced sample was PBMCs or a T cell subset sorted from them (not recorded which). The clonotype originates from a man between 18 and 29 years old who had mild COVID-19 (a few samples of this study predate the infection). Cell type and time point are not known.

The CDR3 DNA reads TGTGCCAGTAACATCGGGCCGAGTTCCTACAATGAGCAGTTCTTC. Amino acids: CASNIGPSSYNEQFF. The V call is TRBV19, the J call TRBJ2-1; D ambiguous. The CDR3 is made up of 15 amino acids. Trimming took off 7 bases at V and 1 base at J, with 14 bases between the two ends. Germline V gives CDR1 LNHDA, CDR2 SQIVND (reference sequence).